The clone carrying this T cell receptor beta chain was picked up a small number of times. Its antigen is undetermined. The data were taken from a study of T cell repertoires in cytomegalovirus infection. As for the study in general: Public signatures in TCR beta pointed to CMV infection and matching HLA type. General study results and limits: The ex vivo response showed dominance by HLA-C-restricted CMV-specific TCR beta clonotypes. The study identified carriers of CMV plus the relevant HLA from cumulative public TCR beta family frequency.

The germline V gene has CDR1 SEHNR and CDR2 FQNEAQ (reference sequence). This CDR3 is built from 18 residues. The V end lost 0 bases, the J end lost 4 bases, and 19 bases lay between the germline ends. TCRdb processed the reads anew with MiXCR; each CDR3 protein has one entry. The repertoire holds some 400,000 distinct CDR3 sequences, about a sixth seen once, with around 10% in the top ten. The sequence derives from a human donor in good health (CMV status not recorded). Some clones in this sample may be carry-over from other donors' samples. The sample was PBMCs. The chain is built from TRBV7-9 and TRBJ2-1; possibly TRBD1 or TRBD2 for D (6 bases each). The CDR3 reads CASSLAFRGDYRYNEQFF. As DNA, the CDR3 is TGTGCCAGCAGCTTAGCGTTTAGGGGGGATTATAGGTACAATGAGCAGTTCTTC.